This T cell receptor beta chain stems from a study of blood T cell repertoires in COVID-19. The CDR3 totals 12 residues. Trimming took 10 bases from V and 5 from J, leaving 14 bases between them. The germline V gene has CDR1 LNHDA and CDR2 SQIVND (reference sequence). Each participant's cohort was designated according to participant-reported clinical history. Sequencing used immunoSEQ multiplex PCR; TCRdb keeps in-frame clones, though not all of them. The sample records 210,000 or so clones, 80% to 90% being singletons. V is TRBV19 and J is TRBJ2-5; the D gene is possibly TRBD2 (5 bases). The sequence was collected from a woman aged 45-65 years in a cohort exposed to, infected with or recovered from COVID-19 (not recorded which). Sequencing was performed on PBMCs or T cells enriched from blood (not recorded which). The CDR3 protein is CATGVAGETQYF. In DNA form, the CDR3 reads TGTGCCACCGGGGTAGCTGGCGAGACCCAGTACTTC.